The 30 T cell receptor beta chains listed next were all sequenced from one sample in a study of long-term antiretroviral therapy in people with HIV. Researchers report immunoSEQ v3.0 was run at survey level. Sequencing used immunoSEQ multiplex PCR; TCRdb keeps in-frame clones, though not all of them. The table shows about 14,000 clones, with 77% occurring only once. The sample was unsorted PBMCs, taken 1.3 years before starting antiretroviral therapy. The receptors stem from a man between 40 and 49 years old with HIV.

DNA for the CDR3: TGCGCCAGCAGCTTAGGCGGGACAGCGGGGGGCTACACCTTC. Its translation is CASSLGGTAGGYTF. The chain recombines TRBV5-1 with TRBJ1-2; 7 nucleotides line up with TRBD1. Germline CDR1 and CDR2: SGHRS and YFSETQ. V shed 2 bases and J 8 bases; nucleotides not matched to a gene: 9. The CDR3 is 14 residues long.

Comments on this clone: One end of the junction fails to match germline, which may point to a read error. This chain connects TRBV9 to TRBJ2-2, with D unresolved. The CDR3 has 14 amino acids. Germline CDR1 and CDR2: SGDLS and YYNGEE. The CDR3 DNA reads TGTGCCAGCAGCCTGGGCCCCAACAACGGGGAGCTGTTTTTT. This encodes CASSLGPNNGELFF.

This clone was picked up a small number of times. The chain combines TRBV19 with TRBJ1-2; unclear D gene. This CDR3 comprises 13 residues. CDR1 and CDR2 from the germline V gene are LNHDA and SQIVND (reference sequence). V shed 0 bases and J shed 7 bases, with 9 bases lying between them. The CDR3 sequence is CASSIEGERGYTF. Here the CDR3 DNA reads TGTGCCAGTAGTATAGAGGGAGAACGTGGCTACACCTTC.

This clone was recorded once. This sample also contains other DNA sequences that code for the same CDR3. The J gene is TRBJ1-5, the V gene TRBV30; possibly TRBD1 for D (5 bases). Germline V gives CDR1 GTSNPN, CDR2 SVGIG (reference sequence). V lost 1 base to trimming and J lost 4 bases, with 8 bases between them. The CDR3 is 13 residues long. The CDR3 DNA follows: TGTGCCTGGAGTGCGGGGGGGAATCAGCCCCAGCATTTT. Translating it yields CAWSAGGNQPQHF.

With regard to this clone: Other DNA sequences within the sample encode an identical CDR3. This chain uses TRBV5-6 with TRBJ2-3, with 10 bases aligning to TRBD2. The CDR3 is 16 amino acids. Germline lookup yields CDR1 SGHDT and CDR2 YYEEEE. The V and J ends lost 1 base and 1 base, in that order; junction bases with no gene match: 3. This CDR3 reads CASSLRGTSGTDTQYF. CDR3 bases: TGTGCCAGCAGCTTGCGCGGGACTAGCGGCACAGATACGCAGTATTTT. Complete variable domain (other parts from reference TRBV5-6 and TRBJ2-3): DAGVTQSPTHLIKTRGQQVTLRCSPKSGHDTVSWYQQALGQGPQFIFQYYEEEERQRGNFPDRFSGHQFPNYSSELNVNALLLGDSALYLCASSLRGTSGTDTQYFGPGTRLTVL.

The chain employs TRBV6-6 and TRBJ1-2; D remains ambiguous. V gave up 2 bases and J gave up 2 bases, with 12 bases separating them. The CDR3 consists of 15 residues. CDR1 and CDR2 (germline): MNHNY, SVGAGI (reference sequence). CDR3: CASSYQGFSNYGYTF. The DNA for the CDR3 is TGTGCCAGCAGTTACCAAGGTTTCTCAAACTATGGCTACACCTTC.

The V and J genes are TRBV5-1 and TRBJ2-1, with 9 bases aligning to TRBD2. The V and J ends lost 4 bases and 0 bases, in that order; junction bases with no gene match: 5. The CDR3 contains 16 residues. The V gene's germline CDR1 is SGHRS and CDR2 YFSETQ. CDR3 nucleotide sequence: TGCGCCAGCAGCATCAGCGGGGGGAGCTCCTACAATGAGCAGTTCTTC. Translating it yields CASSISGGSSYNEQFF.

The rearrangement uses TRBV7-9 and TRBJ2-6, with TRBD2 as a possible D gene (6 bases). Looked up from germline, CDR1 is SEHNR and CDR2 is FQNEAQ (reference sequence). V lost 11 bases and J 0 bases, leaving 11 bases between the germline ends. The CDR3 contains 14 residues. The chain's CDR3 is CAVGDSSGANVLTF. The CDR3 bases are TGTGCCGTAGGGGACTCCTCTGGGGCCAACGTCCTGACTTTC.

By its share, this clone is medium-sized. The V call is TRBV9, the J call TRBJ2-5; TRBD1 agrees at 9 bases. CDR1 SGDLS and CDR2 YYNGEE come from the germline V gene. Trimming cost V 0 bases and J 5 bases; bases outside gene matches: 11. The CDR3 runs 17 residues. The CDR3 spells CASSVEGGTGQGETQYF. For the CDR3, the DNA is TGTGCCAGCAGCGTAGAGGGCGGGACAGGGCAGGGGGAGACCCAGTACTTC.

The chain uses TRBV2 and TRBJ2-3; no reliable D call. The V gene's germline CDR1 is SNHLY and CDR2 FYNNEI. CDR3 length: 11 amino acids. The germline V and J ends were trimmed by 4 bases and 5 bases, with 4 bases remaining between them. The DNA of the CDR3 is TGTGCCAGCAGTGGTGGAGATACGCAGTATTTT. Amino acids: CASSGGDTQYF.

The genes are TRBV18 and TRBJ1-1; tentatively, D is TRBD1 (5 bases). The germline gives CDR1 KGHSH, CDR2 LQKENI. V shed 3 bases and J shed 5 bases, with 16 bases lying between them. The CDR3 runs to 15 residues. The CDR3: CASSPRQREETEAFF. In DNA, the CDR3 is TGTGCCAGCTCACCCCGACAGAGGGAGGAGACTGAAGCTTTCTTT.

On this clone: Sequence at one end of the junction differs from germline and may be a read error. The chain couples TRBV29-1 to TRBJ1-2; 9 positions agree with TRBD1. This CDR3 is 10 amino acids long. CDR1 is SQVTM and CDR2 is ANQGSEA in the germline V gene. The CDR3 sequence: CSVWGQGHIF. The CDR3 nucleotides are TGCAGCGTTTGGGGACAGGGTCATATCTTC.

The chain uses TRBV5-8 and TRBJ2-1; D gene ambiguous. Germline V gene lookup returns CDR1 SGHTS and CDR2 YDEGEE. Trimming removed 2 bases from V and 9 bases from J, with 9 bases in between. This CDR3 region has 12 residues. The CDR3: CASSLTWGEQFF. The CDR3 nucleotides are TGTGCCAGCAGCTTAACTTGGGGTGAGCAGTTCTTC.

The rearrangement uses TRBV19 and TRBJ2-7; D possibly uses TRBD1 or TRBD2 (5 bases each). This CDR3 region has 14 residues. Germline V CDR1 and CDR2: LNHDA, SQIVND (reference sequence). V dropped 3 bases and J dropped 5 bases, with 14 bases sitting between them. The CDR3 DNA is TGTGCCAGTAGTATTCAAGGGCAGGGAGACGAGCAGTACTTC. Translating it yields CASSIQGQGDEQYF.

V gene TRBV10-3 combines with J gene TRBJ1-4; a possible D gene is TRBD1 (5 bases). The V end lost 10 bases, the J end lost 11 bases, and 23 bases lay between the germline ends. This CDR3 spans 14 amino acids. Germline V gene data show CDR1 as ENHRY and CDR2 as SYGVKD. CDR3 coding DNA: TGTGCCAGACCGTTTATGGGACCGGGGGGGAAACTGTTTTTT. It translates to CARPFMGPGGKLFF.

The chain combines TRBV6-6 with TRBJ1-1; D is ambiguous. Germline V gene lookup returns CDR1 MNHNY and CDR2 SVGAGI (reference sequence). CDR3 length equals 12 residues. Trimming took off 4 bases at V and 4 bases at J, with 7 bases between the two ends. CDR3 nucleotide sequence: TGTGCCAGCAGTTTGGCTGTCACTGAAGCTTTCTTT. Residues: CASSLAVTEAFF.

The chain recombines TRBV2 with TRBJ1-5, with D tentatively TRBD1 (6 bases). The germline gives CDR1 SNHLY, CDR2 FYNNEI. V was shortened by 6 bases and J by 4 bases, with 16 bases between the two germline ends. CDR3 length: 15 residues. In DNA form, the CDR3 reads TGTGCCAGCAGCCTCAGGTCAGGGGATAATCAGCCCCAGCATTTT. Amino acid sequence: CASSLRSGDNQPQHF.

The rearrangement uses TRBV15 and TRBJ2-1, with 11 bases lining up with TRBD1. The germline V gene encodes CDR1 LNHNV and CDR2 YYDKDF (reference sequence). After removal of 3 bases from V and 8 bases from J, the junction contained 9 bases not matched to a gene. The CDR3 is 16 residues long. CDR3 DNA: TGTGCCACCAGCAGCCGTGTAAGGACAGGGGGCGATGAGCAGTTCTTC. As protein: CATSSRVRTGGDEQFF.

The CDR3 sequence is CASSPRTTYNSPLHF. CDR3 coding DNA: TGTGCCAGCAGTCCGAGGACCACCTATAATTCACCCCTCCACTTT. The gene calls are TRBV6-5 and TRBJ1-6, with D unresolved. Germline loops: CDR1 MNHEY, CDR2 SVGAGI. The V end was cut by 5 bases, the J end by 2 bases, with 10 bases between. The CDR3 spans 15 residues.

This chain joins TRBV4-2 and TRBJ1-1, with D tentatively TRBD1 (5 bases). Germline V gene lookup returns CDR1 LGHNA and CDR2 YNFKEQ. The CDR3 runs to 15 residues. V dropped 0 bases and J dropped 3 bases, with 11 bases sitting between them. CDR3 sequence (DNA): TGTGCCAGCAGCCAAGATGGGACCCAGGACACTGAAGCTTTCTTT. This sequence encodes CASSQDGTQDTEAFF.

The chain carries TRBV7-9 and TRBJ2-7; 10 positions match TRBD2. V was pared by 5 bases and J by 1 base, with 5 bases of the junction left unmatched. The CDR3 extends over 15 amino acids. Germline CDR1 SEHNR, CDR2 FQNEAQ (reference sequence). The CDR3 coding sequence is TGTGCCAGCAGCGGGTTGACTAGCGGGTCCTACGAGCAGTACTTC. This encodes CASSGLTSGSYEQYF.

This clone has a handful of counts. The genes are TRBV19 and TRBJ1-4; D possibly corresponds to TRBD1 (6 bases). CDR1 LNHDA and CDR2 SQIVND come from the germline V gene (reference sequence). Trimming removed 6 bases from V and 8 bases from J, with 13 bases in between. The CDR3 is 13 amino acids. CDR3 residues: CASRRGGAEKLFF. The CDR3 DNA is TGTGCCAGTAGGCGCGGGGGCGCGGAAAAACTGTTTTTT.

V usage is TRBV5-4 and J usage is TRBJ1-1, with 7 bases identical to TRBD1. J was trimmed by 2 bases and V by 4 bases; bases with no gene match: 2. This CDR3 is built from 13 residues. Germline assignment: CDR1 SGHNT and CDR2 YYREEE (reference sequence). This chain's CDR3 is CASSRDSNTEAFF. CDR3 coding DNA: TGTGCCAGCAGCCGGGACAGCAACACTGAAGCTTTCTTT.

The J gene is TRBJ1-1, the V gene TRBV11-2; D gene unclear. Germline lookup yields CDR1 SGHAT and CDR2 FQNNGV. CDR3 length: 14 residues. The V and J ends lost 2 bases and 0 bases respectively, with 7 bases between them. CDR3 residues: CASSLTDMNTEAFF. The CDR3 region has the DNA TGTGCCAGCAGCTTAACAGACATGAACACTGAAGCTTTCTTT.

The chain combines TRBV5-1 with TRBJ1-6, with D uncertain. CDR1 is SGHRS, CDR2 YFSETQ, per germline. The CDR3 spans 16 residues. V lost 0 bases and J 0 bases, leaving 7 bases between the germline ends. The CDR3 DNA sequence: TGCGCCAGCAGCTTGGGGGGAAGCTCCTATAATTCACCCCTCCACTTT. Translated, it gives CASSLGGSSYNSPLHF.

This clone occurred once. The chain combines TRBV9 with TRBJ1-1; tentatively, D is TRBD1 (6 bases). The ends were cut back, 4 bases at V and 2 bases at J, with 12 bases in the middle. The CDR3 loop spans 14 amino acids. The germline CDR1 and CDR2 sequences are SGDLS and YYNGEE. The DNA of the CDR3 is TGTGCCAGCAGCTACACAGGGACTAACACTGAAGCTTTCTTT. Its protein product is CASSYTGTNTEAFF.

This clone appeared a few times. The chain carries TRBV6-1 and TRBJ2-1; D gene ambiguous. The CDR3 has 18 residues. Germline V gives CDR1 MNHNS, CDR2 SASEGT. V lost 2 bases to trimming and J lost 0 bases, with 17 bases between them. The CDR3 nucleotides read TGTGCCAGCAGTGAACCAGAGATCTATCTTAGCTCCTACAATGAGCAGTTCTTC. Translation: CASSEPEIYLSSYNEQFF.

The chain uses TRBV5-1 and TRBJ2-3, with TRBD2 matching over 11 bases. The CDR3 loop spans 15 amino acids. Germline V lookup: CDR1 SGHRS, CDR2 YFSETQ. V dropped 7 bases and J dropped 5; count of bases not matched to a gene: 9. The CDR3 sequence: CASGSSGTSGDTQYF. For the CDR3, the DNA is TGCGCCAGCGGCTCATCCGGGACTAGCGGAGATACGCAGTATTTT.

This clone has a single count. The V gene is TRBV19, the J gene TRBJ1-5, with 8 bases that match TRBD1. The length of the CDR3 is 15 residues. The V gene end was trimmed by 6 bases and the J gene end by 4 bases; junction bases not matched to a gene: 8. Germline V gene lookup returns CDR1 LNHDA and CDR2 SQIVND (reference sequence). For the CDR3, the DNA is TGTGCCAGTAGACTAGGACAGGGTTATAATCAGCCCCAGCATTTT. It yields the protein CASRLGQGYNQPQHF.

The CDR3 loop reads CASSPMAGARTEAFF. The CDR3 DNA is TGCGCCAGCAGCCCTATGGCAGGGGCAAGAACTGAAGCTTTCTTT. This chain uses TRBV5-1 with TRBJ1-1, with a weak D call TRBD1 (6 bases). Trimming removed 4 bases at V and 5 bases at J, with 18 bases between. The CDR3 extends over 15 amino acids. Germline values: CDR1 SGHRS, CDR2 YFSETQ.